The 5 T cell receptor beta chains given below trace back to one sample, sequenced in a study of blood T cell repertoires in COVID-19. Only in-frame clones appear in the TCRdb table, and some are missing; sequencing was by immunoSEQ multiplex PCR. Here the sample spans about 130,000 clones, around 79% being singletons. Material: peripheral blood. Source of these receptors: an older woman with COVID-19, enrolled during active disease.

This sequence joins TRBV19 and TRBJ2-7, with 9 positions matching TRBD1. Trimming took 6 bases from V and 2 from J; bases not matched to a gene: 8. Germline lookup yields CDR1 LNHDA and CDR2 SQIVND (reference sequence). This CDR3 contains 15 residues. The CDR3 is CASSTQGAGAYEQYF. The CDR3 DNA reads TGTGCCAGTAGCACACAGGGGGCTGGGGCCTACGAGCAGTACTTC. Complete variable domain (other parts from reference TRBV19 and TRBJ2-7): DGGITQSPKYLFRKEGQNVTLSCEQNLNHDAMYWYRQDPGQGLRLIYYSQIVNDFQKGDIAEGYSVSREKKESFPLTVTSAQKNPTAFYLCASSTQGAGAYEQYFGPGTRLTVT.

This chain connects TRBV9 to TRBJ2-1, with D maybe TRBD2 (7 bases). CDR1 is SGDLS, CDR2 YYNGEE, per germline. Between the trimmed V and J ends, which lost 4 bases and 4 bases, there was a span of 18 bases. The CDR3 extends over 16 amino acids. Here the CDR3 reads CASSPRRGAGYNEQFF. The CDR3 DNA reads as TGTGCCAGCAGCCCGCGTCGGGGGGCCGGGTACAATGAGCAGTTCTTC.

The genes are TRBV27 and TRBJ1-2; D not certain. Germline assignment: CDR1 MNHEY and CDR2 SMNVEV (reference sequence). CDR3 size: 16 residues. V was shortened by 0 bases and J by 4 bases, with 15 bases between the two germline ends. CDR3 protein: CASSLSPTGLLYGYTF. In DNA, the CDR3 is TGTGCCAGCAGTTTATCTCCCACCGGACTCCTCTATGGCTACACCTTC.

This chain joins TRBV7-9 and TRBJ1-4; possible D gene TRBD1, 6 bases. Germline V gene lookup returns CDR1 SEHNR and CDR2 FQNEAQ (reference sequence). With 4 bases removed from V and 4 bases from J, the gap between germline ends came to 10 bases. This CDR3 has 14 amino acids. CDR3 region: CASSSQGGNEKLFF. The CDR3 bases are TGTGCCAGCAGCTCACAGGGCGGTAATGAAAAACTGTTTTTT.

The chain is built from TRBV19 and TRBJ1-1; D is unresolved. Germline V lookup: CDR1 LNHDA, CDR2 SQIVND (reference sequence). The V end was cut by 7 bases, the J end by 2 bases, with 17 bases between. The CDR3 is 15 residues long. CDR3 bases: TGTGCCAGTAACCCCGGGGATTTGGGAAACACTGAAGCTTTCTTT. Its protein product is CASNPGDLGNTEAFF.